This T cell receptor (beta chain) emerged from a study of CD8 T cells in ankylosing spondylitis. Study-level results: Seemingly characteristic of ankylosing spondylitis blood was a TCR beta motif consisting of 7 or 8 highly homologous variants.

This clonotype was counted between two and nine times. The antigen is not known. This CDR3 has 15 residues. Between the trimmed V and J ends, which lost 1 base and 9 bases, there was a span of 17 bases. Germline values: CDR1 SGHRS, CDR2 YFSETQ. TCRdb re-called the 5' RACE reads with MiXCR, one entry per CDR3 protein. The table lists 450,000 or so distinct CDR3 sequences, 25% to 30% of them singletons. The rearrangement links TRBV5-1 to TRBJ1-5; D is unresolved. The sequenced sample consisted of blood, either unsorted or a sorted T cell fraction (not recorded which). This TCR came from a male donor with ankylosing spondylitis. In nucleotides, the CDR3 is TGCGCCAGCAGCTTGTCTTACGGTCGACTTGGGCCCCAGCATTTT. As protein: CASSLSYGRLGPQHF.